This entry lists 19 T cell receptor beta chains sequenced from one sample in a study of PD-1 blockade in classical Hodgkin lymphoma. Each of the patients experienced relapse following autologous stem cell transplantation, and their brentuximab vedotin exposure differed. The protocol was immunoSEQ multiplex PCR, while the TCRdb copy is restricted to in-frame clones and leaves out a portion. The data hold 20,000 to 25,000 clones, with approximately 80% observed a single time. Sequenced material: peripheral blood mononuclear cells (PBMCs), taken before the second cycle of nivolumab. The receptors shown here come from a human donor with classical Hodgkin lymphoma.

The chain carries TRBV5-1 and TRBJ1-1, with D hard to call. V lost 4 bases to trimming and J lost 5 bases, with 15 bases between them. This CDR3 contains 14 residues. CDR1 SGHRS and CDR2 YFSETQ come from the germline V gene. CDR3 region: CASSPFQDLTEAFF. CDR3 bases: TGCGCCAGCAGCCCGTTCCAGGACCTGACTGAAGCTTTCTTT.

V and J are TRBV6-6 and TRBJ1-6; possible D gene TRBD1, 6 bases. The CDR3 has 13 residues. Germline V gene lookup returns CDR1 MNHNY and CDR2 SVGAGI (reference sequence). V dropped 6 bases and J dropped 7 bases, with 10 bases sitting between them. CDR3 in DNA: TGTGCCAGCAGGAACAGGGAAAATTCACCCCTCCACTTT. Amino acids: CASRNRENSPLHF.

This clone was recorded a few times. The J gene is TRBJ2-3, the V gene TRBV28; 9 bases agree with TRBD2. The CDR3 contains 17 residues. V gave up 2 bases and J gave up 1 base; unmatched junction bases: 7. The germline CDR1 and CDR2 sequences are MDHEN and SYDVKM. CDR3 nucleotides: TGTGCCAGCAGTTTAAGTGGTAGCGGGGGTGGCACAGATACGCAGTATTTT. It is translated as CASSLSGSGGGTDTQYF.

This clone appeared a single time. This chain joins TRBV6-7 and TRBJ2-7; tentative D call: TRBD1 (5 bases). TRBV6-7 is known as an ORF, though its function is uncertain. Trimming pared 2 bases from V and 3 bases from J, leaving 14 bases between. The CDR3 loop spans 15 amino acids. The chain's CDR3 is CASSYRPGHFYEQYF. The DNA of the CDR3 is TGTGCCAGCAGTTACAGACCAGGGCATTTCTACGAGCAGTACTTC.

CDR3 sequence reads: CASSINRGLLSSGNTIYF. Here the CDR3 DNA reads TGTGCCAGCAGCATCAACAGGGGGCTCCTGAGCTCTGGAAACACCATATATTTT. J is TRBJ1-3 and V is TRBV21-1; the table names TRBD1, a call not compared with the DNA. TRBV21-1 is an annotated pseudogene. The CDR3 spans 18 residues.

The CDR3 spells CASRPTSGDGGEQFF. The CDR3 nucleotides are TGTGCCAGCAGACCGACTAGCGGGGATGGAGGTGAGCAGTTCTTC. V usage is TRBV2 and J usage is TRBJ2-1; 11 bases are a match to TRBD2. In germline, CDR1 is SNHLY, CDR2 FYNNEI. The CDR3 runs to 15 residues. Trimming at V came to 6 bases and at J to 9 bases, leaving 10 bases not matched to a gene.

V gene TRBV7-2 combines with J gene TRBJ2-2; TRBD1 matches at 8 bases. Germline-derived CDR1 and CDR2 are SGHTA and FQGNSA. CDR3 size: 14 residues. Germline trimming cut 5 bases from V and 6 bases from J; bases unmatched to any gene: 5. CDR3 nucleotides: TGTGCCAGCAGCCGCAGGGGGCGGTCCGGGGAGCTGTTTTTT. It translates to CASSRRGRSGELFF. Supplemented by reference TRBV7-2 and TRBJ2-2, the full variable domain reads GAGVSQSPSNKVTEKGKDVELRCDPISGHTALYWYRQSLGQGLEFLIYFQGNSAPDKSGLPSDRFSAERTGGSVSTLTIQRTQQEDSAVYLCASSRRGRSGELFFGEGSRLTVL.

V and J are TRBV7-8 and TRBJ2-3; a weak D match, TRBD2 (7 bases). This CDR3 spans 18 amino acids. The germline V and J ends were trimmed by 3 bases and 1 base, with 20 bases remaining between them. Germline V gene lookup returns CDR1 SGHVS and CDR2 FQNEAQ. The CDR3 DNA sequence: TGTGCCAGCAGCTTCGGCCTAGTTGGCGGGGGCCGCACAGATACGCAGTATTTT. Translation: CASSFGLVGGGRTDTQYF.

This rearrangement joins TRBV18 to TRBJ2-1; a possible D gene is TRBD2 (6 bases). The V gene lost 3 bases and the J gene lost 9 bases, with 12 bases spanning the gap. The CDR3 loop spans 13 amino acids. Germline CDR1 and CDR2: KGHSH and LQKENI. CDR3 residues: CASSPEEGSEQFF. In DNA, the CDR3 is TGTGCCAGCTCACCCGAGGAGGGCAGTGAGCAGTTCTTC.

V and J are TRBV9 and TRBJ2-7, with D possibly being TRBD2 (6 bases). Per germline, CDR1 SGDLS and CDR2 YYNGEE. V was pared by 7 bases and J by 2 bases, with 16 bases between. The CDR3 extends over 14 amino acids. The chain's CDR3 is CASGSGTGAYEQYF. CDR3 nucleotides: TGTGCCAGCGGCTCCGGGACTGGGGCCTACGAGCAGTACTTC.

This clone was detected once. In nucleotides, the CDR3 is TGTGCCAGCAGCCTGGAAGGGACTAGCGGGGTGGATACGCAGTATTTT. It encodes CASSLEGTSGVDTQYF. The genes are TRBV4-2 and TRBJ2-3; TRBD2 aligns across 13 bases. Trimming cost V 4 bases and J 6 bases; bases outside gene matches: 7. The CDR3 totals 16 residues. Germline-derived CDR1 and CDR2 are LGHNA and YNFKEQ.

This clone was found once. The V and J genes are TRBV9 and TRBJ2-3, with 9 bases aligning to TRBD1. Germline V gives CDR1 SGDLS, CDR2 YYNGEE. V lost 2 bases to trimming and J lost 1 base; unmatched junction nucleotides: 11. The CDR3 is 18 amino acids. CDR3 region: CASSVGITGGVGTDTQYF. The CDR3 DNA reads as TGTGCCAGCAGCGTTGGTATAACAGGGGGCGTCGGCACAGATACGCAGTATTTT.

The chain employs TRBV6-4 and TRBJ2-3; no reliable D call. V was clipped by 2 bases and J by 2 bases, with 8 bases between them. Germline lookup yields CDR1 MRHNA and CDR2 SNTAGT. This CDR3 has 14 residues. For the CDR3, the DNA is TGTGCCAGCAGTGACCGGCCTACCACAGATACGCAGTATTTT. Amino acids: CASSDRPTTDTQYF.

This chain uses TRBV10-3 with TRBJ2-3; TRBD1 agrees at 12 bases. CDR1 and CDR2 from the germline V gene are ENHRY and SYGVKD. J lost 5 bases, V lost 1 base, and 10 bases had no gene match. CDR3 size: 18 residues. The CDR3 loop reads CAISEFSGTGGAGDTQYF. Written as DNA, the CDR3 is TGTGCCATCAGTGAGTTTTCCGGGACAGGGGGCGCAGGAGATACGCAGTATTTT.

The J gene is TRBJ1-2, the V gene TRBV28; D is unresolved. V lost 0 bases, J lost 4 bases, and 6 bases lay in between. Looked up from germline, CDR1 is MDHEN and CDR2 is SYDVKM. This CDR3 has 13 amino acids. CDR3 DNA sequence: TGTGCCAGCAGTTTATGGGCGAGCTATGGCTACACCTTC. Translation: CASSLWASYGYTF.

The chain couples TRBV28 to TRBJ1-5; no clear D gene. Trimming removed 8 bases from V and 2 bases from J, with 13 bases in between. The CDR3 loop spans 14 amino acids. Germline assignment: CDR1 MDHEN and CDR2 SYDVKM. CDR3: CASASLAGNQPQHF. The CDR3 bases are TGTGCCAGCGCTTCGCTGGCGGGCAATCAGCCCCAGCATTTT.

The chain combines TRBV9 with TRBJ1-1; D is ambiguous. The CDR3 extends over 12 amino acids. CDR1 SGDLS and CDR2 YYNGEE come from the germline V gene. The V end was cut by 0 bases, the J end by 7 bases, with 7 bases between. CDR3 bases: TGTGCCAGCAGCGTAGGCAGAAATGAAGCTTTCTTT. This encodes CASSVGRNEAFF.

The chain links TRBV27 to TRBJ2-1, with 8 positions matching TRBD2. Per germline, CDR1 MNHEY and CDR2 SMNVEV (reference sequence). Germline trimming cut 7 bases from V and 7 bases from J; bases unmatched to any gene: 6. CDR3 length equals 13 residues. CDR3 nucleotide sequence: TGTGCCAGCACCAGGACTAGCTGGAATGAGCAGTTCTTC. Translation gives CASTRTSWNEQFF.

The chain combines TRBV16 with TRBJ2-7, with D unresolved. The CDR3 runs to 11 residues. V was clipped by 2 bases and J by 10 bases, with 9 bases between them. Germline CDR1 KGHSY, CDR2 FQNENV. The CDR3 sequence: CASSQGPTQYF. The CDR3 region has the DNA TGTGCCAGCAGCCAAGGGCCCACCCAGTACTTC. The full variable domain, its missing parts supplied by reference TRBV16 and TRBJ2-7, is GEEVAQTPKHLVRGEGQKAKLYCAPIKGHSYVFWYQQVLKNEFKFLISFQNENVFDETGMPKERFSAKCLPNSPCSLEIQATKLEDSAVYFCASSQGPTQYFGPGTRLTVT.